This T cell receptor beta chain stems from a study of blood T cell repertoires in COVID-19. Sequenced by immunoSEQ multiplex PCR; TCRdb stores in-frame clones only, minus some. The table records about 15,000 clones, about 80% of them present only once. Sequenced sample: peripheral blood. This TCR was recovered from a man between 35 and 55 years old with active or convalescent COVID-19.

CDR3 bases: TGTGCCTGGAGTCGGGGCAATGAGCAGTTCTTC. It codes for CAWSRGNEQFF. This sequence joins TRBV30 and TRBJ2-1; D possibly corresponds to TRBD2 (5 bases). CDR3 length: 11 residues. Deletions cut 2 bases from V and 6 bases from J, with 5 bases between. Germline-derived CDR1 and CDR2 are GTSNPN and SVGIG (reference sequence).